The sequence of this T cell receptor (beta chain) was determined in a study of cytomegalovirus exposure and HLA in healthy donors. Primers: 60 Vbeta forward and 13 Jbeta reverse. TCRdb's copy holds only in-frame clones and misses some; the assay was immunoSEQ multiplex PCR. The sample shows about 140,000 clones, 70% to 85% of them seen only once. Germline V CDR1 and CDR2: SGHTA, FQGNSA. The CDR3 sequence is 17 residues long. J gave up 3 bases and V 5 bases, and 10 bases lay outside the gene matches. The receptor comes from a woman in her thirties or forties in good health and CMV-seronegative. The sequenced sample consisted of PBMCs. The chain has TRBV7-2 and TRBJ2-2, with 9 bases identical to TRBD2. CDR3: CASSPMAGGPDTGELFF. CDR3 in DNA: TGTGCCAGCAGCCCCATGGCGGGAGGGCCGGACACCGGGGAGCTGTTTTTT.